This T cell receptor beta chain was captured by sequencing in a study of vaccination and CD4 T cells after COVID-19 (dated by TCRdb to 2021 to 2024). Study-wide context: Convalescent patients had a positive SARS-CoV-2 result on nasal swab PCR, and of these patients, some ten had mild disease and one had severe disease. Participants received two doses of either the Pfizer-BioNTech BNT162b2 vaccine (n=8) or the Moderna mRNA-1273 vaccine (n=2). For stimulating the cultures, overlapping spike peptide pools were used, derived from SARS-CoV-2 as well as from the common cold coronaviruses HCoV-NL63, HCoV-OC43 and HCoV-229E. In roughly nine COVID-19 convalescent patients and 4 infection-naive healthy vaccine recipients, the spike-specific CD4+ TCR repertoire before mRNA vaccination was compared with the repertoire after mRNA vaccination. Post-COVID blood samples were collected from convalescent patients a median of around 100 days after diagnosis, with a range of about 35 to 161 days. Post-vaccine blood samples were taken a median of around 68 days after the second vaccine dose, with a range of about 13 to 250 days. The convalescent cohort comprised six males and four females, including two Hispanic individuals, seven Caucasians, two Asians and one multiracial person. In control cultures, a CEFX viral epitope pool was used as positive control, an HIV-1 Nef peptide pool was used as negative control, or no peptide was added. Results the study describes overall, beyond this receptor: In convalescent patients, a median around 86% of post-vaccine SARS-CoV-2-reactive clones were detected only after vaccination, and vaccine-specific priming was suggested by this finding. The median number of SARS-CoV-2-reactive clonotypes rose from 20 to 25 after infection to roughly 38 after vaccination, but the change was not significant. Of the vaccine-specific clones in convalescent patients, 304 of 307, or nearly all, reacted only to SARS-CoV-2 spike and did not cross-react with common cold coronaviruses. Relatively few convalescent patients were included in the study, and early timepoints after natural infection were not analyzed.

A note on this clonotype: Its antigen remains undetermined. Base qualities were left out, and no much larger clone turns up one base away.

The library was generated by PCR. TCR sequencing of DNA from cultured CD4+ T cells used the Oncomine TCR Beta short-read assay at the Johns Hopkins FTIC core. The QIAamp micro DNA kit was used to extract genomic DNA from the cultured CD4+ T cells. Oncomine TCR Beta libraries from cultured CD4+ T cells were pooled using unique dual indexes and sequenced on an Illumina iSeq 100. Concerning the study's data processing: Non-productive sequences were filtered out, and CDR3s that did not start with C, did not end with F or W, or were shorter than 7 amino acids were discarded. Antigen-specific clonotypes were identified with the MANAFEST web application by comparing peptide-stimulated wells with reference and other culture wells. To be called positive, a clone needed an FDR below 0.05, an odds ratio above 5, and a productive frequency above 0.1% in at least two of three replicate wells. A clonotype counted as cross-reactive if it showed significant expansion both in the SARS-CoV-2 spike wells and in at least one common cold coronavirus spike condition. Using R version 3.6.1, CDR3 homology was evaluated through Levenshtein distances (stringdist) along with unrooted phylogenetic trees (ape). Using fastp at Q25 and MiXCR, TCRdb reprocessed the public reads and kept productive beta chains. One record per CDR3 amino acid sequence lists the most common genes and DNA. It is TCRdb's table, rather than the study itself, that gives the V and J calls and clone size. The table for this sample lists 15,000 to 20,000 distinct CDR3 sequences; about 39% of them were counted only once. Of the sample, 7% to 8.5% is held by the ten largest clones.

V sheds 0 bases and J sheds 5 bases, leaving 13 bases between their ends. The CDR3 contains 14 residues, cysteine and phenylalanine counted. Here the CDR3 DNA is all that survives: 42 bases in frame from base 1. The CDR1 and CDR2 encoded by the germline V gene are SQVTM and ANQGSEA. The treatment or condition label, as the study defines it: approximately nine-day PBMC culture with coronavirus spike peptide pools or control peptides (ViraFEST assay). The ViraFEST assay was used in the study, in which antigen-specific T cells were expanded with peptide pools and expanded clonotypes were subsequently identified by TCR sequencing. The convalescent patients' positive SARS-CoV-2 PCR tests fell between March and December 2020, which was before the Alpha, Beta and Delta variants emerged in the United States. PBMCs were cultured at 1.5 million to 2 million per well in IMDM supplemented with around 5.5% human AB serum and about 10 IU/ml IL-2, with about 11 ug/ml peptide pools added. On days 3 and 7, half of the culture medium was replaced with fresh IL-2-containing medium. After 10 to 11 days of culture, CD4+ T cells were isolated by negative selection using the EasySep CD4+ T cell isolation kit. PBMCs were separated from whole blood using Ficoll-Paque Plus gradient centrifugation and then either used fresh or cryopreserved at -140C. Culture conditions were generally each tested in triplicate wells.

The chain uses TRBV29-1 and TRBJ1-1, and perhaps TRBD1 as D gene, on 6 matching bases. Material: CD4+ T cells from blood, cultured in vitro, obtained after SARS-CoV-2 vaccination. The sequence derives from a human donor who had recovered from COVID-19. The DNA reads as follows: TGCAGCGTTGAAGAAGGCGGAGGGGGGACTGAAGCTTTCTTT. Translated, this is CSVEEGGGGTEAFF.